Here is one TCR beta chain with its context. Its specificity is unknown. The sample comes from a study of beta chain features in type 1 diabetes. Study-wide points: Among patients with Type 1 diabetes, TCRB CDR3s were moderately but significantly shorter in every one of the four CD4+ subsets.

Trimming left V 4 bases short and J 1 base short, with 14 bases between. Germline values: CDR1 SGHRS, CDR2 YFSETQ. The CDR3 totals 15 residues. Since all of the isolated RNA was reverse transcribed, expressed TCRB transcripts were what got sequenced. TCRdb's table, derived via immunoSEQ multiplex PCR, lists solely in-frame clones and lacks some. The table shows 640,000 or so clones, with 13% occurring only once. This chain uses TRBV5-1 with TRBJ1-1; D is unclear. The sample was naive CD4+ T cells from blood. This receptor was identified in a man in his late teens or twenties with type 1 diabetes. CDR3 loop: CASSPAESGNTEAFF. CDR3 DNA sequence: TGCGCCAGCAGCCCGGCTGAATCGGGGAACACTGAAGCTTTCTTT.